The 26 T cell receptor beta chains presented below share a single source sample, sequenced in a study of cytomegalovirus exposure and HLA in healthy donors. Amplification used 60 Vbeta primers and 13 Jbeta primers. Assay used: immunoSEQ multiplex PCR; TCRdb lists only in-frame clones, some missing. This table holds roughly 150,000 clones, about 76% found once. The material sequenced was PBMCs. The receptor set was obtained from a woman under 30 in good health and CMV-seropositive.

On this clone itself: Other DNA variants within this sample encode the same CDR3. The genes are TRBV9 and TRBJ2-3; possibly TRBD2 for D (5 bases). Deletions cut 0 bases from V and 0 bases from J, with 8 bases between. Germline assignment: CDR1 SGDLS and CDR2 YYNGEE. The CDR3 sequence is 15 residues long. The CDR3: CASSVVGGSTDTQYF. Written as DNA, the CDR3 is TGTGCCAGCAGCGTAGTAGGCGGGAGCACAGATACGCAGTATTTT.

This chain connects TRBV5-8 to TRBJ1-5; D unresolved. V lost 2 bases and J lost 5, with 11 bases in between. CDR3 length: 14 amino acids. The germline CDR1 and CDR2 sequences are SGHTS and YDEGEE. The CDR3 DNA follows: TGTGCCAGCAGCTTTGAGGCAGTCGATCAGCCCCAGCATTTT. Protein product: CASSFEAVDQPQHF.

This chain connects TRBV4-3 to TRBJ2-7; D possibly corresponds to TRBD1 (6 bases). The V gene's germline CDR1 is LGHNA and CDR2 YSLEER. The CDR3 is 15 residues long. Trimming cost V 0 bases and J 3 bases, with 12 bases left between them. The CDR3 loop reads CASSQDGQSYYEQYF. The CDR3 DNA reads TGCGCCAGCAGCCAAGATGGACAGAGCTACTACGAGCAGTACTTC.

The J gene is TRBJ2-6, the V gene TRBV29-1, with D maybe TRBD1 (5 bases). The CDR3 length is 14 residues. Germline lookup yields CDR1 SQVTM and CDR2 ANQGSEA. Between the trimmed V and J ends, which lost 2 bases and 4 bases, there was a span of 9 bases. CDR3 bases: TGCAGCGTTGAACCAGGGTCCGGGGCCAACGTCCTGACTTTC. Translation: CSVEPGSGANVLTF.

The chain carries TRBV7-2 and TRBJ2-3; 12 nucleotides match TRBD2. The germline CDR1 and CDR2 sequences are SGHTA and FQGNSA. J was trimmed by 4 bases and V by 2 bases; bases with no gene match: 4. This CDR3 comprises 16 residues. The CDR3 sequence: CASSLNPSGGADTQYF. The CDR3, as DNA: TGTGCCAGCAGCTTAAACCCTAGCGGGGGGGCAGATACGCAGTATTTT.

The chain is built from TRBV6-1 and TRBJ2-1; tentatively, D is TRBD2 (5 bases). Trimming removed 6 bases at V and 4 bases at J, with 7 bases between. CDR3 length: 12 residues. Germline V gene sequence: CDR1 MNHNS, CDR2 SASEGT. The CDR3 region is CASRAEYNEQFF. CDR3 sequence (DNA): TGTGCCAGCAGAGCGGAGTACAATGAGCAGTTCTTC.

The V call is TRBV7-6, the J call TRBJ2-3; D is unclear. V shed 2 bases and J shed 0 bases, with 6 bases lying between them. The CDR3 contains 14 residues. The germline gives CDR1 SGHVS, CDR2 FNYEAQ. CDR3 DNA sequence: TGTGCCAGCAGCTTATTGAGGAGCACAGATACGCAGTATTTT. Its translation: CASSLLRSTDTQYF. Full variable domain (remainder filled in from reference TRBV7-6 and TRBJ2-3): GAGVSQSPRYKVTKRGQDVALRCDPISGHVSLYWYRQALGQGPEFLTYFNYEAQQDKSGLPNDRFSAERPEGSISTLTIQRTEQRDSAMYRCASSLLRSTDTQYFGPGTRLTVL.

The chain links TRBV30 to TRBJ2-3; no definite D call. V dropped 0 bases and J dropped 6 bases, with 7 bases sitting between them. Germline V gives CDR1 GTSNPN, CDR2 SVGIG (reference sequence). This CDR3 is built from 12 residues. The CDR3 spells CAWSVRRDTQYF. In DNA, the CDR3 is TGTGCCTGGAGTGTACGGCGGGATACGCAGTATTTT.

V usage is TRBV5-4 and J usage is TRBJ2-3; D perhaps matches TRBD2 (5 bases). The CDR3 sequence is 16 residues long. Germline V gene lookup returns CDR1 SGHNT and CDR2 YYREEE (reference sequence). Between the trimmed V and J ends, which lost 5 bases and 2 bases, there was a span of 18 bases. CDR3 protein: CASSWGGRGDTDTQYF. For the CDR3, the DNA is TGTGCCAGCAGTTGGGGTGGACGGGGAGACACAGATACGCAGTATTTT.

This clone was observed a handful of times. This chain links TRBV5-1 with TRBJ2-7; tentatively, D is TRBD2 (6 bases). The CDR3 is 15 amino acids. V gave up 4 bases and J gave up 7 bases, with 21 bases separating them. The V gene's germline CDR1 is SGHRS and CDR2 YFSETQ. Here the CDR3 reads CASSPQVAAKGEQYF. In DNA form, the CDR3 reads TGCGCCAGCAGCCCCCAGGTAGCGGCTAAGGGGGAGCAGTACTTC.

V gene TRBV19 combines with J gene TRBJ1-2, with D perhaps TRBD1 (5 bases). Germline lookup yields CDR1 LNHDA and CDR2 SQIVND (reference sequence). Trimming left V 3 bases short and J 7 bases short, with 15 bases between. CDR3 size: 14 residues. Here the CDR3 DNA reads TGTGCCAGTAGTATGGGGCAGGGAAGCTCTGGCTACACCTTC. It is translated as CASSMGQGSSGYTF.

The rearrangement uses TRBV15 and TRBJ2-2; D is ambiguous. Trimming stripped 0 bases from V and 4 bases from J, with 18 bases between. Germline lookup yields CDR1 LNHNV and CDR2 YYDKDF (reference sequence). CDR3 length: 18 amino acids. Written as DNA, the CDR3 is TGTGCCACCAGCAGAGATCCTATGGCAGGCCTGGGCACCGGGGAGCTGTTTTTT. It yields the protein CATSRDPMAGLGTGELFF. Full variable domain (outside the CDR3, taken from reference TRBV15 and TRBJ2-2): DAMVIQNPRYQVTQFGKPVTLSCSQTLNHNVMYWYQQKSSQAPKLLFHYYDKDFNNEADTPDNFQSRRPNTSFCFLDIRSPGLGDTAMYLCATSRDPMAGLGTGELFFGEGSRLTVL.

The V gene is TRBV19, the J gene TRBJ1-2; 7 bases map to TRBD1. CDR1 and CDR2 from the germline V gene are LNHDA and SQIVND (reference sequence). The CDR3 consists of 12 residues. V shed 7 bases, J shed 8 bases, and the junction held 7 bases outside the gene matches. The CDR3 bases are TGTGCCAGTACACAACAGGGGTTCGGCTACACCTTC. Encoded protein: CASTQQGFGYTF. The full variable domain, with the rest looked up from reference TRBV19 and TRBJ1-2, is DGGITQSPKYLFRKEGQNVTLSCEQNLNHDAMYWYRQDPGQGLRLIYYSQIVNDFQKGDIAEGYSVSREKKESFPLTVTSAQKNPTAFYLCASTQQGFGYTFGSGTRLTVV.

The chain is built from TRBV5-6 and TRBJ2-3, with D perhaps matching TRBD2 (6 bases). CDR3 size: 15 residues. Germline assignment: CDR1 SGHDT and CDR2 YYEEEE. V was shortened by 2 bases and J by 4 bases, with 14 bases between the two germline ends. This chain's CDR3 is CASSLITGGADTQYF. The CDR3 DNA sequence: TGTGCCAGCAGCTTAATTACGGGCGGGGCAGATACGCAGTATTTT. Full variable domain (rest looked up from reference TRBV5-6 and TRBJ2-3): DAGVTQSPTHLIKTRGQQVTLRCSPKSGHDTVSWYQQALGQGPQFIFQYYEEEERQRGNFPDRFSGHQFPNYSSELNVNALLLGDSALYLCASSLITGGADTQYFGPGTRLTVL.

This clone was counted only a few times. The gene calls are TRBV29-1 and TRBJ1-2; the match to TRBD1 covers 10 bases. The CDR3 loop spans 13 amino acids. Per germline, CDR1 SQVTM and CDR2 ANQGSEA. Germline trimming cut 6 bases from V and 0 bases from J; bases unmatched to any gene: 1. The CDR3 sequence is CSVGQGTNYGYTF. Here the CDR3 DNA reads TGCAGCGTGGGACAGGGGACTAACTATGGCTACACCTTC. Together with reference TRBV29-1 and TRBJ1-2, the CDR3 gives the full variable domain: SAVISQKPSRDICQRGTSLTIQCQVDSQVTMMFWYRQQPGQSLTLIATANQGSEATYESGFVIDKFPISRPNLTFSTLTVSNMSPEDSSIYLCSVGQGTNYGYTFGSGTRLTVV.

The J gene is TRBJ1-1, the V gene TRBV11-2, with TRBD1 matching over 7 bases. The V gene's germline CDR1 is SGHAT and CDR2 FQNNGV. Unmatched junction bases numbered 7, after V lost 3 bases and J lost 3 bases. CDR3 length: 15 residues. The CDR3 sequence is CASSFEGARDTEAFF. Here the CDR3 DNA reads TGTGCCAGCAGCTTTGAGGGGGCGAGGGACACTGAAGCTTTCTTT.

The chain carries TRBV2 and TRBJ2-2; 9 bases map to TRBD2. Germline values: CDR1 SNHLY, CDR2 FYNNEI. CDR3 length: 17 residues. The V gene end was trimmed by 10 bases and the J gene end by 0 bases; junction bases not matched to a gene: 12. The CDR3 loop reads CATREGGGFANTGELFF. The CDR3 nucleotides read TGTGCCACGCGGGAGGGCGGGGGGTTCGCGAACACCGGGGAGCTGTTTTTT. Full variable domain (outside the CDR3, taken from reference TRBV2 and TRBJ2-2): EPEVTQTPSHQVTQMGQEVILRCVPISNHLYFYWYRQILGQKVEFLVSFYNNEISEKSEIFDDQFSVERPDGSNFTLKIRSTKLEDSAMYFCATREGGGFANTGELFFGEGSRLTVL.

The rearrangement joins TRBV4-3 to TRBJ2-7; 11 bases are shared with TRBD1. This CDR3 is built from 14 residues. The junction had 2 bases not matched to a gene; V was cut back by 4 bases and J by 3 bases. From germline, CDR1 is LGHNA and CDR2 YSLEER. CDR3 amino acids: CASSPGTGGYEQYF. The CDR3 coding sequence is TGCGCCAGCAGCCCCGGGACAGGGGGCTACGAGCAGTACTTC.

V and J are TRBV30 and TRBJ1-2, with 9 bases aligning to TRBD1. V lost 4 bases to trimming and J lost 7 bases; unmatched junction nucleotides: 10. CDR1 GTSNPN and CDR2 SVGIG come from the germline V gene (reference sequence). The CDR3 is made up of 14 amino acids. CDR3 bases: TGTGCCTGGACCTCGGACAGGGGATTCTCTGGCTACACCTTC. Protein product: CAWTSDRGFSGYTF.

V gene TRBV18 combines with J gene TRBJ2-1; TRBD2 matches 9 bases. In germline, CDR1 is KGHSH, CDR2 LQKENI. Unmatched junction bases numbered 9, after V lost 0 bases and J lost 9 bases. The CDR3 has 16 amino acids. CDR3 sequence (DNA): TGTGCCAGCTCACCACCCCGGCTAGCGGGGTCGGGTGAGCAGTTCTTC. It encodes CASSPPRLAGSGEQFF.

The rearrangement joins TRBV9 to TRBJ1-2; D is undetermined. The ends were cut back, 5 bases at V and 8 bases at J, with 13 bases in the middle. Germline V gives CDR1 SGDLS, CDR2 YYNGEE. The CDR3 covers 12 residues. This CDR3 is CASSTISGGYTF. In DNA, the CDR3 is TGTGCCAGCAGTACGATCTCCGGGGGCTACACCTTC.

The chain is built from TRBV7-6 and TRBJ2-7; D may be TRBD1 (5 bases). Germline lookup yields CDR1 SGHVS and CDR2 FNYEAQ. The CDR3 covers 15 residues. V gave up 8 bases and J gave up 1 base, with 18 bases separating them. CDR3 sequence: CASAPITGQSYEQYF. The CDR3 DNA reads TGTGCCAGCGCGCCAATCACAGGACAATCCTACGAGCAGTACTTC. Full variable domain (rest looked up from reference TRBV7-6 and TRBJ2-7): GAGVSQSPRYKVTKRGQDVALRCDPISGHVSLYWYRQALGQGPEFLTYFNYEAQQDKSGLPNDRFSAERPEGSISTLTIQRTEQRDSAMYRCASAPITGQSYEQYFGPGTRLTVT.

The rearrangement links TRBV7-9 to TRBJ2-3; D possibly corresponds to TRBD2 (7 bases). CDR3 length equals 15 residues. With 6 bases removed from V and 1 base from J, the gap between germline ends came to 14 bases. CDR1 and CDR2 from the germline V gene are SEHNR and FQNEAQ (reference sequence). In DNA form, the CDR3 reads TGTGCCAGCAGAAACACGGGGGGCCGCACAGATACGCAGTATTTT. Translated, it gives CASRNTGGRTDTQYF.

The V gene is TRBV6-1, the J gene TRBJ1-6; 9 bases map to TRBD1. There are 13 residues in the CDR3. J gave up 7 bases and V 11 bases, and 6 bases lay outside the gene matches. The V gene's germline CDR1 is MNHNS and CDR2 SASEGT. The CDR3 reads CAGAQGANSPLHF. The CDR3 region has the DNA TGTGCCGGGGCACAGGGGGCAAATTCACCCCTCCACTTT.

J is TRBJ1-1 and V is TRBV13; D gene unclear. CDR1 is PRHDT and CDR2 is FYEKMQ in the germline V gene (reference sequence). V shed 2 bases and J shed 5 bases, with 9 bases lying between them. This CDR3 comprises 13 residues. In DNA form, the CDR3 reads TGTGCCAGCAGCTTACCCCGTAGAACTGAAGCTTTCTTT. Translating it yields CASSLPRRTEAFF.

The rearrangement uses TRBV7-2 and TRBJ1-1; unclear D gene. CDR1 SGHTA and CDR2 FQGNSA come from the germline V gene. The CDR3 loop spans 14 amino acids. The ends were cut back, 4 bases at V and 1 base at J, with 10 bases in the middle. Here the CDR3 reads CASSYRAANTEAFF. The DNA of the CDR3 is TGTGCCAGCAGCTACCGCGCGGCGAACACTGAAGCTTTCTTT.